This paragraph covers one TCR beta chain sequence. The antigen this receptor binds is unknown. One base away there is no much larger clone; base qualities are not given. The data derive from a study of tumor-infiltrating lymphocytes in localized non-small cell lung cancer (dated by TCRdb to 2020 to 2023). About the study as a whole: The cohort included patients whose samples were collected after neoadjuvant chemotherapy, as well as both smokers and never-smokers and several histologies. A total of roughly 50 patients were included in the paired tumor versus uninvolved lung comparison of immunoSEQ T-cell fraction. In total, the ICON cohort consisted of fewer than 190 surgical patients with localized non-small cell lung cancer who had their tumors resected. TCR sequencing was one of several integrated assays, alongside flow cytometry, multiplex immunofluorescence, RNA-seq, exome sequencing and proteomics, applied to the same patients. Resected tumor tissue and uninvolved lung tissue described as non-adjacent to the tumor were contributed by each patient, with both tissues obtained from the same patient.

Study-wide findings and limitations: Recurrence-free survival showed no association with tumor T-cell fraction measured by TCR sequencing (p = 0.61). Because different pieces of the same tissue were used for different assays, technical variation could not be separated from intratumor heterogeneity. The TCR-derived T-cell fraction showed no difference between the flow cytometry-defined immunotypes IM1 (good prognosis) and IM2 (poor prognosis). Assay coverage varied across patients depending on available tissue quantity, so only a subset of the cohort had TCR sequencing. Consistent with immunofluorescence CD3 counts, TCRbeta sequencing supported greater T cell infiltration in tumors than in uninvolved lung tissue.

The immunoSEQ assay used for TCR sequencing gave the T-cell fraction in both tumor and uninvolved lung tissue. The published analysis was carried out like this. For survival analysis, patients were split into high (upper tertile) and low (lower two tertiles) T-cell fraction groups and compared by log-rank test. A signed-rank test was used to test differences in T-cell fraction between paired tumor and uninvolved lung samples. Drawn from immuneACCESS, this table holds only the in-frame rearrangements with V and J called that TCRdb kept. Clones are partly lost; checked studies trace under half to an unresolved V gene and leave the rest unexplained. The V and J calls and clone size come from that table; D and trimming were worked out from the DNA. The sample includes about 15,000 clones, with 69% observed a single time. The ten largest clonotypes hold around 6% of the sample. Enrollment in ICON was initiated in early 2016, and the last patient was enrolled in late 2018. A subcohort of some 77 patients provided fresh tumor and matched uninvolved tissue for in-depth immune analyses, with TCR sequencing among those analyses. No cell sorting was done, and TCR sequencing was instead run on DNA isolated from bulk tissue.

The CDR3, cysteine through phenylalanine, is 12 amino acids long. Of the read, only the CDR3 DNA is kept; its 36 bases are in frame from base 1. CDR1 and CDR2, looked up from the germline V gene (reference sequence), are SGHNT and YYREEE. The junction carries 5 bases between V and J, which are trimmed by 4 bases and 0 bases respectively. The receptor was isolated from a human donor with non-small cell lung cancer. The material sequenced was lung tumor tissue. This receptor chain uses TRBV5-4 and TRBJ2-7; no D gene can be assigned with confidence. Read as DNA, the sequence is TGTGCCAGCAGCCCGAACTCCTACGAGCAGTACTTC. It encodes CASSPNSYEQYF.